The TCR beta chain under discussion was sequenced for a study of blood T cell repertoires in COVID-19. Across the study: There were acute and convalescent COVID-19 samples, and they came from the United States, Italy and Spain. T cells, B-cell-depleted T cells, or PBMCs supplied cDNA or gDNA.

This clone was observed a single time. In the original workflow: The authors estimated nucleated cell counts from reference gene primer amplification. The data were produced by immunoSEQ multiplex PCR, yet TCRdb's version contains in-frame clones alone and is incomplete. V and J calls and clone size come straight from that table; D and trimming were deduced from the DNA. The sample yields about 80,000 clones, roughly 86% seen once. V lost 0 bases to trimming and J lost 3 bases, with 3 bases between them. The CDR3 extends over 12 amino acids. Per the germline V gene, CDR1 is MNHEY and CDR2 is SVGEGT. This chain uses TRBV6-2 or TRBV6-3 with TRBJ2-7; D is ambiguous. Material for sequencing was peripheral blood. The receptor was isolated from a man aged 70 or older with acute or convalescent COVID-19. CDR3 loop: CASSYSSYEQYF. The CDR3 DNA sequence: TGTGCCAGCAGTTACTCGAGCTACGAGCAGTACTTC.